The clone carrying this TCR beta chain has just one count. The germline CDR1 and CDR2 sequences are SGHNT and YENEEA. Trimming left V 5 bases short and J 9 bases short, with 14 bases between. The length of the CDR3 is 13 residues. These data come from a study of blood T cell repertoires in COVID-19. The wider study: Donors in the United States, Italy and Spain gave samples during acute or convalescent COVID-19. In each case, the material was cDNA or gDNA derived from T cells, B-cell-depleted T cells, or PBMCs.

The authors' processing: By means of reference gene primer amplification, nucleated cell counts were estimated. TCRdb keeps only in-frame clones here, not all; method: immunoSEQ multiplex PCR. That table supplies the V and J calls and clone size; D and trimming were determined from the DNA. The data hold 55,000 to 80,000 clones, with roughly 80% observed a single time. The clonotype was recovered from a man aged 70-80 years with acute or convalescent COVID-19. The chain links TRBV11-3 to TRBJ2-1; the D gene is possibly TRBD1 (5 bases). The sequencing input was peripheral blood. In nucleotides, the CDR3 is TGTGCCAGCAGCCTACATGGGGCCAGTGAGCAGTTCTTC. The encoded protein is CASSLHGASEQFF.